This T cell receptor beta chain appears in the sequencing data of a study of T cell repertoires in urothelial bladder cancer. Comment on this clone: Its cognate antigen is unknown.

Clones were sequenced by immunoSEQ multiplex PCR, and TCRdb holds only the in-frame ones, with some missing. The table lists some 8,600 clones, 50% to 75% of them singletons, with about 33% in the top ten. Findings and limits, study-wide: One T-cell clone reached up to roughly 17% of carcinoma infiltrating lymphocytes. Median infiltrating lymphocyte percentage was around 2.1% in carcinoma specimens.

V was pared by 0 bases and J by 4 bases, with 11 bases between. The CDR3 length is 15 residues. This TCR was recovered from a human donor with urothelial carcinoma. The sequencing sample was made of tumor-infiltrating cells from bladder cancer. The chain joins TRBV5-3 to TRBJ1-5; TRBD1 might be the D (5 bases). TRBV5-3 qualifies as an ORF whose function is uncertain. CDR3 nucleotide sequence: TGTGCCAGAAGCTTGGCCGGGACCGTTAATCAGCCCCAGCATTTT. This gives the protein CARSLAGTVNQPQHF.